The 27 T cell receptor beta chains reported below all come from one sample, sequenced in a study of blood T cells in healthy people across ages. Sample-barcoded 5' priming and a J-beta primer mix drove a second PCR of roughly 6 to 12 cycles. TCRdb reprocessed the 5' RACE reads with MiXCR, giving one entry per CDR3 protein. The sample has around 1,600,000 distinct CDR3 sequences, approximately 42% seen once. The material sequenced was blood. Every receptor here comes from a woman aged 18-29 years in good health.

For this clonotype: One junction end does not reproduce the germline sequence, and a read error may be involved. The chain is built from TRBV5-5 and TRBJ1-2; a possible D gene is TRBD1 (5 bases). Germline CDR1 and CDR2: SGHKS and YYEKEE (reference sequence). There are 15 residues in the CDR3. CDR3 bases: TGTGCCAGCAGCACTGGGGACTCCTGGAACTACGGCTACACCTTC. As protein: CASSTGDSWNYGYTF.

This clonotype showed up just a few times. The chain employs TRBV7-8 and TRBJ2-5; D is uncertain. The germline CDR1 and CDR2 sequences are SGHVS and FQNEAQ. The CDR3 totals 17 residues. V lost 3 bases, J lost 0 bases, and 17 bases lay in between. The CDR3 loop is CASSFERAVTNQETQYF. The CDR3, as DNA: TGTGCCAGCAGCTTCGAACGGGCTGTCACCAACCAAGAGACCCAGTACTTC.

The chain carries TRBV6-1 and TRBJ2-7; D gene unclear. CDR3 length: 14 amino acids. Trimming removed 7 bases from V and 0 bases from J, with 13 bases in between. Germline CDR1 reads MNHNS; CDR2 reads SASEGT. The CDR3 nucleotides read TGTGCCAGCACTACGGACCTTTACTCCTACGAGCAGTACTTC. This codes for CASTTDLYSYEQYF.

Points on this clonotype: Its ends do not fully match the called genes, so a read error is possible. The chain carries TRBV25-1 and TRBJ1-5; TRBD1 matches at 11 bases. The CDR3 runs to 17 residues. Germline loops: CDR1 MGHDK, CDR2 SYGVNS. CDR3 nucleotides: TGTACCAGCAGTCCCCCGGACAGGGGGCACAGCAATCAGCCCCAGCATTTT. It translates to CTSSPPDRGHSNQPQHF.

This clonotype was seen only a few times. The genes are TRBV20-1 and TRBJ1-2; 9 nucleotides align to TRBD1. The junction had 7 bases not matched to a gene; V was cut back by 3 bases and J by 5 bases. CDR3 length: 14 amino acids. Germline assignment: CDR1 DFQATT and CDR2 SNEGSKA (reference sequence). CDR3 amino acids: CSARRNRGRYGYTF. CDR3 bases: TGCAGTGCTAGGAGAAACAGGGGGCGATATGGCTACACCTTC.

This clonotype showed up just once. This sequence joins TRBV6-6 and TRBJ2-3; D is ambiguous. The V end was cut by 0 bases, the J end by 10 bases, with 8 bases between. The CDR3 sequence is 12 residues long. The germline gives CDR1 MNHNY, CDR2 SVGAGI (reference sequence). DNA for the CDR3: TGTGCCAGCAGTTACTCCGAGACTTCGCAGTATTTT. It is translated as CASSYSETSQYF.

V gene TRBV29-1 combines with J gene TRBJ1-1; weak D call: TRBD1 (5 bases). Germline V gene sequence: CDR1 SQVTM, CDR2 ANQGSEA. Trimming cost V 5 bases and J 4 bases, with 11 bases left between them. The CDR3 runs 12 residues. The CDR3 coding sequence is TGCAGCGTTAGCCAGGGTGGCACTGAAGCTTTCTTT. It encodes CSVSQGGTEAFF.

This clonotype was found a few times. One end of the junction fails to match germline, which may point to a read error. The CDR3 region has the DNA TGTGGCAGCGGGTCTAACTATGGCTACACCTTC. Translated, it gives CGSGSNYGYTF. The rearrangement links TRBV12-3 or TRBV12-4 to TRBJ1-2; D remains ambiguous. The CDR3 spans 11 residues.

The sample holds a few counts of this clonotype. The chain combines TRBV29-1 with TRBJ2-1, with 14 positions matching TRBD2. Germline trimming cut 6 bases from V and 8 bases from J; bases unmatched to any gene: 6. Germline values: CDR1 SQVTM, CDR2 ANQGSEA. The CDR3 loop spans 14 amino acids. As DNA, the CDR3 is TGCAGCGTCAAGGGACTAGCGGGAGTGGATGAGCAGTTCTTC. It yields the protein CSVKGLAGVDEQFF.

This rearrangement joins TRBV5-1 to TRBJ1-4, with D possibly matching TRBD1 (5 bases). Germline loops: CDR1 SGHRS, CDR2 YFSETQ. Trimming cost V 4 bases and J 4 bases, with 11 bases left between them. The CDR3 covers 14 residues. CDR3 nucleotides: TGCGCCAGCAGCACAGGACGGCTTAATGAAAAACTGTTTTTT. As protein: CASSTGRLNEKLFF.

The chain joins TRBV20-1 to TRBJ2-3, with 8 bases that match TRBD2. CDR1 and CDR2 from the germline V gene are DFQATT and SNEGSKA (reference sequence). V dropped 3 bases and J dropped 6; count of bases not matched to a gene: 8. This CDR3 is 14 amino acids long. Here the CDR3 reads CSASPAGVFDTQYF. Here the CDR3 DNA reads TGCAGTGCTAGTCCAGCGGGGGTATTTGATACGCAGTATTTT.

A few counts support this clonotype. V is TRBV6-6 and J is TRBJ2-3; TRBD2 agrees at 13 bases. The CDR3 is 17 residues long. The germline gives CDR1 MNHNY, CDR2 SVGAGI (reference sequence). Trimming removed 6 bases from V and 0 bases from J; junction bases left unmatched: 6. DNA of the CDR3: TGTGCCAGCAGGAGGGTACTAGCGGGAGGGAGCACAGATACGCAGTATTTT. Its protein product is CASRRVLAGGSTDTQYF.

This clonotype was detected a few times. V is TRBV10-3 and J is TRBJ2-7; 7 bases line up with TRBD1. Trimming cost V 3 bases and J 2 bases; bases outside gene matches: 7. CDR3 length: 15 amino acids. Germline CDR1 reads ENHRY; CDR2 reads SYGVKD. CDR3 sequence: CAISEIGTDPYEQYF. CDR3 bases: TGTGCCATCAGTGAAATAGGGACAGACCCCTACGAGCAGTACTTC.

V is TRBV3-1 and J is TRBJ2-1, with D maybe TRBD2 (5 bases). This CDR3 is 14 amino acids long. V was shortened by 8 bases and J by 5 bases, with 16 bases between the two germline ends. Germline V CDR1 and CDR2: LGHDT, YNNKEL (reference sequence). CDR3 nucleotides: TGTGCCAGCTGCATTGGAGCGAGGGACAATGAGCAGTTCTTC. Residues: CASCIGARDNEQFF.

This sequence joins TRBV20-1 and TRBJ2-1; 11 bases match TRBD2. V lost 0 bases to trimming and J lost 12 bases; unmatched junction nucleotides: 10. The CDR3 is made up of 15 amino acids. Per the germline V gene, CDR1 is DFQATT and CDR2 is SNEGSKA (reference sequence). The CDR3 nucleotides read TGCAGTGCTAGAGATCGGGTAGCGGGAGGGCCGAGGCAGTTCTTC. Protein sequence: CSARDRVAGGPRQFF.

The chain joins TRBV25-1 to TRBJ1-1; weak D call: TRBD1 (5 bases). V lost 6 bases to trimming and J lost 5 bases, with 16 bases between them. CDR3 length equals 14 residues. Germline loops: CDR1 MGHDK, CDR2 SYGVNS. The CDR3, as DNA: TGTGCCAGCAGGATGTCCGGGGGGGAGACTGAAGCTTTCTTT. It specifies CASRMSGGETEAFF.

This chain joins TRBV6-6 and TRBJ2-5, with no clear D. The end of the DNA fits TRBJ2-7 better, so the J call may be wrong. Looked up from germline, CDR1 is MNHNY and CDR2 is SVGAGI (reference sequence). This CDR3 region has 13 residues. CDR3 amino acids: CASSYSPAYEQYF. In nucleotides, the CDR3 is TGTGCCAGCAGTTACAGCCCCGCATACGAGCAGTACTTC.

This clonotype was recorded a few times. This sequence joins TRBV12-3 or TRBV12-4 and TRBJ2-1; D may be TRBD1 (6 bases). The length of the CDR3 is 17 residues. V shed 4 bases and J shed 4 bases, with 20 bases lying between them. The CDR3 loop is CASSYVGAAFPYNEQFF. Here the CDR3 DNA reads TGTGCCAGCAGTTATGTGGGGGCGGCTTTCCCTTACAATGAGCAGTTCTTC.

This rearrangement joins TRBV9 to TRBJ2-3; D not certain. The CDR3 totals 16 residues. The germline V and J ends were trimmed by 0 bases and 0 bases, with 11 bases remaining between them. The germline V gene has CDR1 SGDLS and CDR2 YYNGEE. The CDR3 sequence is CASSVVAQLSTDTQYF. The CDR3 coding sequence is TGTGCCAGCAGCGTAGTTGCGCAGCTTAGCACAGATACGCAGTATTTT.

The chain links TRBV24-1 to TRBJ2-3; D ambiguous. Germline V lookup: CDR1 KGHDR, CDR2 SFDVKD. The V end lost 4 bases, the J end lost 6 bases, and 28 bases lay between the germline ends. This CDR3 is built from 19 residues. As DNA, the CDR3 is TGTGCCACCAGTGACACCCCCGGCTTTTCAGGCGATGATTGGGATACGCAGTATTTT. It specifies CATSDTPGFSGDDWDTQYF.

On this clonotype: This could be a read error, since a much larger clone is one nucleotide away. The V gene is TRBV27, the J gene TRBJ2-1, with 8 bases that match TRBD1. Germline V gene data show CDR1 as MNHEY and CDR2 as SMNVEV (reference sequence). The V segment lost 2 bases and the J segment 13 bases; nucleotides outside the gene matches: 7. The CDR3 loop spans 13 amino acids. Here the CDR3 DNA reads TGTGCCAGCAGTTTAAACAGGGGGGAGACCCAGTTCTTC. Protein sequence: CASSLNRGETQFF.

The rearrangement joins TRBV29-1 to TRBJ2-7; D not certain. V gave up 5 bases and J gave up 7 bases, with 12 bases separating them. The CDR3 covers 11 residues. Per the germline V gene, CDR1 is SQVTM and CDR2 is ANQGSEA. CDR3 nucleotide sequence: TGCAGCGTTCTAACGTGGAATGAGCAGTACTTC. Translation: CSVLTWNEQYF.

The chain employs TRBV30 and TRBJ1-3; D is ambiguous. Germline lookup yields CDR1 GTSNPN and CDR2 SVGIG (reference sequence). V was pared by 0 bases and J by 0 bases, with 9 bases between. CDR3 size: 15 residues. The CDR3 nucleotides are TGTGCCTGGAGTGTAGGTAGAAGCTCTGGAAACACCATATATTTT. Translation: CAWSVGRSSGNTIYF.

This rearrangement joins TRBV20-1 to TRBJ2-1; 7 bases align to TRBD2. V was pared by 2 bases and J by 8 bases, with 9 bases of the junction left unmatched. From germline, CDR1 is DFQATT and CDR2 SNEGSKA (reference sequence). The CDR3 contains 14 residues. CDR3 in amino acids: CSARLSEGRDEQFF. CDR3 DNA: TGCAGTGCTAGACTGTCAGAGGGGAGGGATGAGCAGTTCTTC.

This clonotype has a handful of counts. The chain combines TRBV20-1 with TRBJ2-3; D uncertain. The CDR3 length is 14 residues. Trimming pared 3 bases from V and 1 base from J, leaving 11 bases between. Germline CDR1 is DFQATT and CDR2 is SNEGSKA (reference sequence). CDR3 sequence: CSASPPAGTDTQYF. CDR3 in DNA: TGCAGTGCTAGCCCCCCGGCAGGCACAGATACGCAGTATTTT.

To note about this clonotype: The junction differs from germline at one of its ends, possibly a read error. J is TRBJ2-4 and V is TRBV27; either TRBD1 or TRBD2 may supply D (5 bases each). The CDR3 is 16 amino acids. Germline CDR1 is MNHEY and CDR2 is SMNVEV (reference sequence). CDR3 sequence (DNA): TGTGCCAGTAGTTTCCCAAACCTGCTTATCGGGGCCTATCAGTACTTC. As protein: CASSFPNLLIGAYQYF.

This clonotype has a single count. A read error may be the cause here, since a much bigger clone is one base away. The chain has TRBV12-3 or TRBV12-4 and TRBJ2-3; D call uncertain. The CDR3 totals 15 residues. Trimming left V 1 base short and J 5 bases short, with 13 bases between. Here the CDR3 reads CASSLVQPRIDTQYF. CDR3 bases: TGTGCCAGCAGTTTAGTACAGCCAAGGATAGATACGCAGTATTTT.